Listed below are T cell receptor beta chains from one sample, sequenced in a study of blood T cell repertoires in COVID-19. Repertoires were generated with immunoSEQ multiplex PCR, while TCRdb's copy carries only in-frame clones and drops some. The data show under 250,000 clones, 70% to 80% seen once. The sample consisted of peripheral blood. The receptors shown here come from a woman between 40 and 55 years old with COVID-19, enrolled during active disease. The CDR3 runs from the conserved cysteine through the conserved F or W. Each record gives: D gene, V gene, J gene, clone size, CDR3 DNA, CDR3 protein. The D gene is left open where the match is weak. Clone size is shown for a subset of rows, as once, few, many or a class of expanded clone.

NA,TRBV29-1,TRBJ2-1,few,TGCAGCGTCGCGGCTAAAAGGTTTGGGGAGCAGTTCTTC,CSVAAKRFGEQFF
NA,TRBV12-3/TRBV12-4,TRBJ1-5,few,TGTGCCAGCAGGGGCCGACGCAATCAGCCCCAGCATTTT,CASRGRRNQPQHF
NA,TRBV9,TRBJ2-5,few,TGTGCCAGCAGCCCCCGACTGAGGTTGGAGACCCAGTACTTC,CASSPRLRLETQYF
NA,TRBV4-3,TRBJ2-7,NA,TGCGCCAGCAGCCAAGGGACTCACTCCTACGAGCAGTACTTC,CASSQGTHSYEQYF
NA,TRBV5-1,TRBJ1-2,few,TGCGCCAGCAGTTTTAGGAGGGTCCCGGTGGATGGCTACACCTTC,CASSFRRVPVDGYTF
TRBD1,TRBV4-1,TRBJ2-2,NA,TGCGCCAGCAGCCAGATAGACAGGGGGAACACCGGGGAGCTGTTTTTT,CASSQIDRGNTGELFF
NA,TRBV27,TRBJ1-2,NA,TGTGCCAGCAGTTTCCAGGGAGGCTATGGCTACACCTTC,CASSFQGGYGYTF
TRBD1,TRBV7-9,TRBJ1-2,few,TGTGCCAGCAGCACGAGACAGGGTAGCTACACCTTC,CASSTRQGSYTF
NA,TRBV2,TRBJ1-4,NA,TGTGCCAGCAGTGAGCGGCCAGGGAATGAAAAACTGTTTTTT,CASSERPGNEKLFF
TRBD2,TRBV7-9,TRBJ2-3,NA,TGTGCCAGCAGCCTAGTCCTAGCGGGGACAGATACGCAGTATTTT,CASSLVLAGTDTQYF
TRBD1,TRBV18,TRBJ1-1,NA,TGTGCCAGCTCACCCGGACAGGGGACTGAAGCTTTCTTT,CASSPGQGTEAFF
NA,TRBV27,TRBJ2-7,NA,TGTGCCAGCAGTTTAGATAGAGCCCGGGCCTACGAGCAGTACTTC,CASSLDRARAYEQYF
TRBD2,TRBV28,TRBJ2-7,NA,TGTGCCAGCAGAGATTCGGGACTAGCGGACTACGAGCAGTACTTC,CASRDSGLADYEQYF
NA,TRBV4-2,TRBJ2-7,few,TGTGCCAGCAGCCAATTTGACAGTGCCTACGAGCAGTACTTC,CASSQFDSAYEQYF
NA,TRBV4-2,TRBJ1-2,few,TGTGCCAGCAGCCAAGATGCGATACCTGCCTATGGCTACACCTTC,CASSQDAIPAYGYTF
TRBD1,TRBV5-1,TRBJ1-4,once,TGCGCCAGCAGCTTAGGACAGGGAAATGAAAAACTGTTTTTT,CASSLGQGNEKLFF
TRBD1,TRBV6-5,TRBJ1-1,NA,TGTGCCAACGACCGGGACAGGGGTACTGAAGCTTTCTTT,CANDRDRGTEAFF
TRBD2,TRBV10-3,TRBJ2-7,NA,TGTGCCATCAGTGCGTCTAGCGGGAGCGGTGAGCAGTACTTC,CAISASSGSGEQYF
TRBD2,TRBV7-6,TRBJ2-1,NA,TGTGCCAGCAGCTTAATGGCGGGAGGGCCTTCGGGCTACAATGAGCAGTTCTTC,CASSLMAGGPSGYNEQFF
NA,TRBV5-6,TRBJ1-3,NA,TGTGCCAGCAGCTTGTTGGCCCCAAACACCATATATTTT,CASSLLAPNTIYF
NA,TRBV6-5,TRBJ1-3,NA,TGTGCCAGCAGTCTAGTTCCTGGAAACACCATATATTTT,CASSLVPGNTIYF
NA,TRBV30,TRBJ1-4,NA,TGTGCCTGGAGCGGACAGACAAATGAAAAACTGTTTTTT,CAWSGQTNEKLFF
NA,TRBV5-4,TRBJ1-1,once,TGTGCCAGCAGCTTGGGGCCGGGGGGGACTGAAGCTTTCTTT,CASSLGPGGTEAFF
TRBD2,TRBV29-1,TRBJ2-7,NA,TGCAGCGTTGCAACTAGCGGGGGCTCCTACGAGCAGTACTTC,CSVATSGGSYEQYF
NA,TRBV7-9,TRBJ1-2,few,TGTGCCAGCAGCCTCGCGCGGGGAATCTATGGCTACACCTTC,CASSLARGIYGYTF
NA,TRBV6-1,TRBJ1-5,NA,TGTGCCAGCAGTGAATCGGGGGGCGCGCAGCCCCAGCATTTT,CASSESGGAQPQHF
NA,TRBV4-3,TRBJ1-1,NA,TGCGCCAGCAGCCAAGATAAGGGGCAGGGGTTCATGAACACTGAAGCTTTCTTT,CASSQDKGQGFMNTEAFF
TRBD2,TRBV10-2,TRBJ2-2,many,TGCGCCAGCAGTGTGGGGACTAGAGCCGGGGAGCTGTTTTTT,CASSVGTRAGELFF
TRBD1,TRBV11-2,TRBJ2-5,NA,TGTGCCAGCAGCAACACAGGGGGCCTCCAGAACCCAGAGACCCAGTACTTC,CASSNTGGLQNPETQYF
TRBD2,TRBV6-5,TRBJ2-1,NA,TGTGCCAGCAGTAAAACTAGCGGCAATTACAATGAGCAGTTCTTC,CASSKTSGNYNEQFF
NA,TRBV7-9,TRBJ1-1,NA,TGTGCCAGCAGCGCTCTCACGGGGGGGACTGAAGCTTTCTTT,CASSALTGGTEAFF
NA,TRBV30,TRBJ2-1,NA,TGTGCCTTTTCGGACTTGAGCTCCTACAATGAGCAGTTCTTC,CAFSDLSSYNEQFF
NA,TRBV19,TRBJ1-6,NA,TGTGCCAGTTCCTCACAGGGTGATTCACCCCTCCACTTT,CASSSQGDSPLHF
TRBD1,TRBV2,TRBJ2-1,NA,TGTGCCAGCAGTGAAGGGGGACAGGGTTACAATGAGCAGTTCTTC,CASSEGGQGYNEQFF
NA,TRBV6-5,TRBJ2-7,NA,TGTGCCAGCAGTTACTCGGGTGGGGGGAGCTCCTACGAGCAGTACTTC,CASSYSGGGSSYEQYF
TRBD2,TRBV11-2,TRBJ2-3,few,TGTGCCAGCAGCTTCGGACTAGCGGGGCCCCCGGCTACGCAGTATTTT,CASSFGLAGPPATQYF
TRBD2,TRBV7-9,TRBJ2-2,NA,TGTGCCAGCAGCTCCCTGGGTGGCGGGGGTTGGACCGGGGAGCTGTTTTTT,CASSSLGGGGWTGELFF
NA,TRBV2,TRBJ1-1,once,TGTGCCAGCAGTGAAGCCCGGGGGGCGTTGACTGAAGCTTTCTTT,CASSEARGALTEAFF
TRBD1,TRBV11-2,TRBJ1-4,NA,TGTGCCAGCAGCTTATGGGGGACAGGTTATGAAAAACTGTTTTTT,CASSLWGTGYEKLFF
NA,TRBV27,TRBJ1-6,NA,TGTGCCAGCACCTCATGGCAGGGTGGGACACCCCTCCACTTT,CASTSWQGGTPLHF
TRBD2,TRBV6-5,TRBJ2-7,NA,TGTGCCAGCAGACTCGGACTAGACCCCTCCGAGCAGTACTTC,CASRLGLDPSEQYF
NA,TRBV5-4,TRBJ1-6,NA,TGTGCCAGCAGCTTGACCGACAGCCCTGGAAGTCCCCTCCACTTT,CASSLTDSPGSPLHF
TRBD2,TRBV30,TRBJ2-1,NA,TGTGCCTGGAGACAACTAGCGCCATACAATGAGCAGTTCTTC,CAWRQLAPYNEQFF
TRBD1,TRBV27,TRBJ2-7,NA,TGTGCCAGCAGCCCCAGACAGGGGCCTAGCTCCTACGAGCAGTACTTC,CASSPRQGPSSYEQYF